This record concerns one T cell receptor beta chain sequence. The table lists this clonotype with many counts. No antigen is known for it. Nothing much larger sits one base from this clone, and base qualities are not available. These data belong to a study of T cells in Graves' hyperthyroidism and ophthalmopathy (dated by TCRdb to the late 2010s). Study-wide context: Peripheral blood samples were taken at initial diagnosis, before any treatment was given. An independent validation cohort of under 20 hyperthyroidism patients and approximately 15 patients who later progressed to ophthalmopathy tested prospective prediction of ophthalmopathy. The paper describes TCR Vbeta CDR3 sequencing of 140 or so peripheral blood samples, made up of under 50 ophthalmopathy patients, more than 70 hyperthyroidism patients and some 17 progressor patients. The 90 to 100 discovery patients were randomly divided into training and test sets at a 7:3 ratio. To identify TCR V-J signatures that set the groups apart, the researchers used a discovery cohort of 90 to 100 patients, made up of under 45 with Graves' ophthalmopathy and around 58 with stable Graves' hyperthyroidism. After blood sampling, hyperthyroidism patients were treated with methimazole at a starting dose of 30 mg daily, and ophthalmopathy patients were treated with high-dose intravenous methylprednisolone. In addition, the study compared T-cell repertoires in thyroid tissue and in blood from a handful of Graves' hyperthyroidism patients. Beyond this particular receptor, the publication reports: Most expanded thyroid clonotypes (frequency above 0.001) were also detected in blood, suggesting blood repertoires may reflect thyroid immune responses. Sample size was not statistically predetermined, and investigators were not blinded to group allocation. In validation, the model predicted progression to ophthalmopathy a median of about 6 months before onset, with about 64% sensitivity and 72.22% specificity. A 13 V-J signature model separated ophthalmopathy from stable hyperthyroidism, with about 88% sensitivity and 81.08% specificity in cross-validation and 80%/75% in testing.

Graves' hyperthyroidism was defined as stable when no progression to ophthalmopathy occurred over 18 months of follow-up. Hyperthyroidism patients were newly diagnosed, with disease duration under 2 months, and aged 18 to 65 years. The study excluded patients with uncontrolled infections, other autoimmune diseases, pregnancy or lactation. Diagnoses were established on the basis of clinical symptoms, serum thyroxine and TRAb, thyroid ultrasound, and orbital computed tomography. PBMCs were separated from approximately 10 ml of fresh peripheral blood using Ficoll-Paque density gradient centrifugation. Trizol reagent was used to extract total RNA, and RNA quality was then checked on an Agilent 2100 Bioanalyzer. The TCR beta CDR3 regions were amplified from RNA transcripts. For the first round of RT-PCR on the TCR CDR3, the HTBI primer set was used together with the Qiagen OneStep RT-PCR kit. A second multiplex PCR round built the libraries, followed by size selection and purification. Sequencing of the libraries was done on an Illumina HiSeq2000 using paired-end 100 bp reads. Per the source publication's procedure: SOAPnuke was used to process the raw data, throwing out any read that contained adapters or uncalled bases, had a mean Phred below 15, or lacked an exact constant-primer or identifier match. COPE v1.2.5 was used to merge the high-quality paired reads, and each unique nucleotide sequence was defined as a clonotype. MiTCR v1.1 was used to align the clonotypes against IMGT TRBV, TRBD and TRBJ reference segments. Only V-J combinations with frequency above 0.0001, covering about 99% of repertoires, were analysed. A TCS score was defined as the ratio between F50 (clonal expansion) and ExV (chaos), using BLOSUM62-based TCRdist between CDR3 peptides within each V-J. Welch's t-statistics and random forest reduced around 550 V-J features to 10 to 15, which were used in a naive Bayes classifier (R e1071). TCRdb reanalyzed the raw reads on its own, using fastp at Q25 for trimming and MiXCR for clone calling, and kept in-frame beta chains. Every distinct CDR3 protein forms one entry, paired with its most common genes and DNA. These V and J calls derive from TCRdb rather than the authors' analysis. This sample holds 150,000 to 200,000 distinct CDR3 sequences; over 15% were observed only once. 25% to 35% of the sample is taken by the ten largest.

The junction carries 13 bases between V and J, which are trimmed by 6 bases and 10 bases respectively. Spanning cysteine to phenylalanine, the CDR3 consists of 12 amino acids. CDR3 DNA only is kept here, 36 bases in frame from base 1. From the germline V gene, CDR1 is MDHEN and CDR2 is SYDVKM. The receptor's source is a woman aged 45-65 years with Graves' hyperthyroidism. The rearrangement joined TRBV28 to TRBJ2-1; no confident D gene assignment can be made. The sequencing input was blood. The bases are TGTGCCAGCAGCGGGCAGTTATTGGAGCAGTTCTTC. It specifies CASSGQLLEQFF. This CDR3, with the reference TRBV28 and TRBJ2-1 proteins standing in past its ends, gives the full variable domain DVKVTQSSRYLVKRTGEKVFLECVQDMDHENMFWYRQDPGLGLRLIYFSYDVKMKEKGDIPEGYSVSREKKERFSLILESASTNQTSMYLCASSGQLLEQFFGPGTRLTVL.